This T cell receptor (beta chain) was captured by sequencing in a study of shared clonotypes between healthy human individuals. Selected positively for CCR7 and CD45RO-negative, naive CD8 cells excluded terminally differentiated effector memory CD45RA+ cells. V was pared by 4 bases and J by 6 bases, with 0 bases of the junction left unmatched. From germline, CDR1 is MNHEY and CDR2 SMNVEV (reference sequence). The CDR3 covers 14 residues. A remark on this clone: The sample contains more than one DNA sequence encoding this CDR3.

The repertoire was sequenced with immunoSEQ multiplex PCR; TCRdb's copy has only in-frame clones and lacks some. In the table there are some 2 million clones, about 95% of which are singletons. This rearrangement joins TRBV27 to TRBJ1-6; 10 bases are shared with TRBD1. Sequenced sample: naive CD8+ T cells sorted from blood. This clonotype was sampled from a man younger than 35 in good health. The CDR3 sequence: CASSWTGGNSPLHF. Here the CDR3 DNA reads TGTGCCAGCAGTTGGACAGGGGGTAATTCACCCCTCCACTTT.